This T cell receptor (beta chain) is drawn from a study of T cells expressing NK-cell markers. As for the study in general: Sorted CD3+CD56-NKG2C+, CD3+CD56+NKG2C- and CD3+CD56+NKG2C+ T cells were the source of the TCR beta repertoires. Among the eight sequenced donors, seven tested HCMV-seropositive and one tested seronegative. General observations from the study: Roughly 1.0-7.0% of CD8+ T cells in more than 5 donors belonged to dominant NKG2C+ clonotypes. Where several donors were concerned, these clonotypes also led the CD3+CD56-NKG2C+ fraction.

With regard to this clonotype: As yet, its antigen is unknown.

TCRdb reprocessed the 5' RACE reads and stores each CDR3 protein as one record, lacking DNA. Here the sample table reports about 260,000 distinct CDR3 sequences. Germline lookup yields CDR1 SGHRS and CDR2 YFSETQ. The CDR3 extends over 18 amino acids. Source material: blood T cells: a sorted CD56 or NKG2C T cell subset, CD4+ or CD8+ T cells, or bulk PBMC T cells (not recorded which). This TCR was sampled from a woman aged 18-69 years in good health. The chain is built from TRBV5-1 and TRBJ2-1; TCRdb outputs TRBD2, but without DNA this stays unchecked. The CDR3 sequence is CASSLKMVREEVKSKQFF.